The 27 T cell receptor beta chains listed next were all sequenced from one sample in a study of blood T cell repertoires in COVID-19. This table comes from immunoSEQ multiplex PCR, and its TCRdb copy is limited to in-frame clones, with some not included. The sample gives 200,000 to 250,000 clones, around 90% of which show up once; more than 3% is in the top ten. Sequencing was carried out using PBMCs or T cells enriched from blood (not recorded which). The receptors derive from a woman aged 25-40 years who had been exposed to COVID-19.

This sequence joins TRBV27 and TRBJ2-7; TRBD2 aligns across 10 bases. From germline, CDR1 is MNHEY and CDR2 SMNVEV (reference sequence). The V segment lost 6 bases and the J segment 9 bases; nucleotides outside the gene matches: 11. CDR3 length: 14 residues. CDR3 sequence reads: CASSTWGTSDLQYF. In nucleotides, the CDR3 is TGTGCCAGCAGCACGTGGGGGACTAGCGACTTGCAGTACTTC.

The rearrangement joins TRBV30 to TRBJ2-2; 9 bases match TRBD1. Trimming at V came to 5 bases and at J to 3 bases, leaving 1 base not matched to a gene. The length of the CDR3 is 13 residues. Per germline, CDR1 GTSNPN and CDR2 SVGIG (reference sequence). The CDR3 DNA reads TGTGCCTGGGGGACAGGGTACACCGGGGAGCTGTTTTTT. Protein: CAWGTGYTGELFF.

The chain employs TRBV3-1 (or the pseudogene TRBV3-2) and TRBJ2-2; 14 bases are a match to TRBD2. This CDR3 spans 20 amino acids. CDR1 is LGHDT, CDR2 YNNKEL, per germline (reference sequence). V was pared by 2 bases and J by 5 bases, with 13 bases of the junction left unmatched. In DNA form, the CDR3 reads TGTGCCAGCAGCCAATTTTTCAAACCGGGACTAGCGGGAGTTACCGGGGAGCTGTTTTTT. Translation: CASSQFFKPGLAGVTGELFF.

With regard to this clone: Other DNA variants within this sample encode the same CDR3. The chain links TRBV30 to TRBJ1-1; D is uncertain. CDR1 is GTSNPN and CDR2 is SVGIG in the germline V gene (reference sequence). V lost 3 bases and J lost 4, with 6 bases in between. The CDR3 contains 11 residues. This chain's CDR3 is CAWRRVTEAFF. Written as DNA, the CDR3 is TGTGCCTGGAGGAGGGTCACTGAAGCTTTCTTT.

The V gene is TRBV5-1, the J gene TRBJ2-4, with D unresolved. Looked up from germline, CDR1 is SGHRS and CDR2 is YFSETQ. Trimming pared 3 bases from V and 2 bases from J, leaving 12 bases between. The CDR3 extends over 15 amino acids. The DNA for the CDR3 is TGCGCCAGCAGCTCGATCGGTTTGTCCAAAAACATTCAGTACTTC. This encodes CASSSIGLSKNIQYF.

This rearrangement joins TRBV15 to TRBJ2-7, with D possibly TRBD1 on 8 matching bases. Germline CDR1 and CDR2: LNHNV and YYDKDF (reference sequence). CDR3 length equals 16 residues. The V gene lost 0 bases and the J gene lost 7 bases, with 19 bases spanning the gap. As DNA, the CDR3 is TGTGCCACCAGCAGAGATCTTGGGAACAGGGGGGGAGAGCAGTACTTC. Translated: CATSRDLGNRGGEQYF.

V is TRBV27 and J is TRBJ1-1; TRBD1 might be the D (5 bases). CDR1 is MNHEY, CDR2 SMNVEV, per germline (reference sequence). The CDR3 loop spans 15 amino acids. The V gene lost 6 bases and the J gene lost 4 bases, with 18 bases spanning the gap. The CDR3 nucleotides are TGTGCCAGCAGCCCGCAAGTAAGGGGCGGCACTGAAGCTTTCTTT. It yields the protein CASSPQVRGGTEAFF.

The chain carries TRBV2 and TRBJ2-2; D is uncertain. The CDR3 loop spans 15 amino acids. V shed 1 base and J shed 1 base, with 7 bases lying between them. From germline, CDR1 is SNHLY and CDR2 FYNNEI. The CDR3 reads CASSEVRGNTGELFF. The CDR3 region has the DNA TGTGCCAGCAGTGAAGTTAGAGGGAACACCGGGGAGCTGTTTTTT.

V gene TRBV30 combines with J gene TRBJ1-1, with D tentatively TRBD1 (6 bases). V lost 6 bases, J lost 4 bases, and 15 bases lay in between. Looked up from germline, CDR1 is GTSNPN and CDR2 is SVGIG (reference sequence). This CDR3 contains 13 residues. The CDR3 DNA follows: TGTGCCTGCCTGGGGGGGCGGGTCACTGAAGCTTTCTTT. It translates to CACLGGRVTEAFF. Together with reference TRBV30 and TRBJ1-1, the CDR3 gives the full variable domain: SQTIHQWPATLVQPVGSPLSLECTVEGTSNPNLYWYRQAAGRGLQLLFYSVGIGQISSEVPQNLSASRPQDRQFILSSKKLLLSDSGFYLCACLGGRVTEAFFGQGTRLTVV.

The chain couples TRBV20-1 to TRBJ1-5; D gene ambiguous. CDR3 length: 14 amino acids. The V gene's germline CDR1 is DFQATT and CDR2 SNEGSKA (reference sequence). V was pared by 3 bases and J by 3 bases, with 12 bases between. DNA for the CDR3: TGCAGTGCTAGTCGTACAGAAATCAATCAGCCCCAGCATTTT. This codes for CSASRTEINQPQHF.

The chain links TRBV5-1 to TRBJ1-1, with D perhaps matching TRBD1 (5 bases). CDR3 size: 15 residues. CDR1 and CDR2 (germline): SGHRS, YFSETQ. Trimming left V 0 bases short and J 2 bases short, with 11 bases between. The CDR3, as DNA: TGCGCCAGCAGCTTGGGACAGCCAGCAAACACTGAAGCTTTCTTT. Protein: CASSLGQPANTEAFF. Drawing the rest from reference TRBV5-1 and TRBJ1-1, the complete variable domain is KAGVTQTPRYLIKTRGQQVTLSCSPISGHRSVSWYQQTPGQGLQFLFEYFSETQRNKGNFPGRFSGRQFSNSRSEMNVSTLELGDSALYLCASSLGQPANTEAFFGQGTRLTVV.

The chain recombines TRBV27 with TRBJ2-1; possible D gene TRBD2, 6 bases. CDR1 MNHEY and CDR2 SMNVEV come from the germline V gene (reference sequence). The CDR3 is 14 residues long. V lost 3 bases and J lost 7, with 13 bases in between. The CDR3 DNA sequence: TGTGCCAGCAGTTTTAGGTTTGGAGGGAATGAGCAGTTCTTC. As protein: CASSFRFGGNEQFF.

The count of this clone is one. For the CDR3, the DNA is TGTGCTAGTGGTTTGGGAGGCCAGCCCCAGCATTTT. It specifies CASGLGGQPQHF. This chain connects TRBV12-5 to TRBJ1-5; D is unclear. Trimming took 1 base from V and 7 from J, leaving 5 bases between them. The CDR3 runs 12 residues. From germline, CDR1 is LGHNT and CDR2 FRNRAP.

V is TRBV7-6 and J is TRBJ2-7; D remains ambiguous. The CDR3 loop spans 11 amino acids. V was shortened by 8 bases and J by 6 bases, with 11 bases between the two germline ends. Germline V gene data show CDR1 as SGHVS and CDR2 as FNYEAQ. The CDR3 sequence is CASAKGGEQYF. DNA of the CDR3: TGTGCCAGCGCTAAAGGCGGCGAGCAGTACTTC.

This clone was detected once. J is TRBJ2-3 and V is TRBV9, with TRBD2 matching 10 bases. The J segment lost 4 bases and the V segment lost 0 bases, leaving 5 bases of the junction unmatched. CDR3 length: 16 amino acids. Germline loops: CDR1 SGDLS, CDR2 YYNGEE. CDR3 residues: CASSVAAGGPSDTQYF. The CDR3 region has the DNA TGTGCCAGCAGCGTAGCAGCGGGAGGGCCATCAGATACGCAGTATTTT.

As DNA, the CDR3 is TGTGCCTGCGACAGGGGGGGTACTGAAGCTTTCTTT. Its translation is CACDRGGTEAFF. V gene TRBV30 combines with J gene TRBJ1-1; 9 bases line up with TRBD1. Trimming took 6 bases from V and 5 from J; bases not matched to a gene: 4. Germline V lookup: CDR1 GTSNPN, CDR2 SVGIG (reference sequence). The CDR3 has 12 amino acids.

V gene TRBV15 combines with J gene TRBJ1-5, with 9 positions matching TRBD1. The V and J ends lost 9 bases and 6 bases, in that order; junction bases with no gene match: 12. The CDR3 spans 15 residues. Germline V gene data show CDR1 as LNHNV and CDR2 as YYDKDF (reference sequence). CDR3 protein: CATVQAGQGSQPQHF. The DNA of the CDR3 is TGTGCCACAGTCCAAGCGGGACAGGGAAGTCAGCCCCAGCATTTT.

V is TRBV27 and J is TRBJ2-3; 9 nucleotides agree with TRBD1. This CDR3 comprises 22 residues. V shed 5 bases, J shed 3 bases, and the junction held 27 bases outside the gene matches. Germline values: CDR1 MNHEY, CDR2 SMNVEV (reference sequence). The CDR3 is CASSLCPPTGGCHTSETDTQYF. The CDR3, as DNA: TGTGCCAGCAGTCTATGCCCGCCCACAGGGGGCTGCCACACCTCCGAGACAGATACGCAGTATTTT.

The chain uses TRBV2 and TRBJ1-5; 10 bases line up with TRBD1. Germline CDR1 is SNHLY and CDR2 is FYNNEI. CDR3 length: 15 amino acids. The ends lost 5 bases at V and 6 bases at J; junction bases unmatched: 7. CDR3 loop: CASSRDRGYGQPQHF. DNA for the CDR3: TGTGCCAGCAGTAGGGACAGGGGATATGGTCAGCCCCAGCATTTT. The whole variable domain, filled in from reference TRBV2 and TRBJ1-5, reads EPEVTQTPSHQVTQMGQEVILRCVPISNHLYFYWYRQILGQKVEFLVSFYNNEISEKSEIFDDQFSVERPDGSNFTLKIRSTKLEDSAMYFCASSRDRGYGQPQHFGDGTRLSIL.

This clone was observed a handful of times. The chain couples TRBV5-1 to TRBJ2-1, with D hard to call. Germline values: CDR1 SGHRS, CDR2 YFSETQ. The length of the CDR3 is 15 residues. V gave up 3 bases and J gave up 0 bases, with 10 bases separating them. CDR3 in amino acids: CASSSEAYSYNEQFF. In DNA form, the CDR3 reads TGCGCCAGCAGCTCCGAGGCTTACTCCTACAATGAGCAGTTCTTC.

The count of this clone is one. The genes are TRBV25-1 and TRBJ2-7; the D gene is possibly TRBD1 (5 bases). The CDR3 contains 13 residues. Germline V gene sequence: CDR1 MGHDK, CDR2 SYGVNS. V was shortened by 0 bases and J by 4 bases, with 7 bases between the two germline ends. The CDR3 DNA reads TGTGCCAGCAGTGAATATAAGGGGTACGAGCAGTACTTC. Its translation is CASSEYKGYEQYF.

The chain links TRBV2 to TRBJ2-7, with a tentative D call TRBD2 (6 bases). CDR1 is SNHLY and CDR2 is FYNNEI in the germline V gene. The germline V and J ends were trimmed by 6 bases and 7 bases, with 28 bases remaining between them. There are 17 residues in the CDR3. CDR3 region: CASSPQSPGLVVREQYF. CDR3 in DNA: TGTGCCAGCAGCCCGCAATCTCCGGGACTGGTGGTGCGGGAGCAGTACTTC.

The chain has TRBV5-4 and TRBJ1-1, with a possible D match to TRBD1 (6 bases). The V and J ends lost 0 bases and 5 bases respectively, with 11 bases between them. The CDR3 is 14 amino acids. Germline values: CDR1 SGHNT, CDR2 YYREEE (reference sequence). This CDR3 is CASSLDRAVTEAFF. In DNA form, the CDR3 reads TGTGCCAGCAGCTTGGACAGGGCGGTGACTGAAGCTTTCTTT. Using reference TRBV5-4 and TRBJ1-1 for the parts outside the CDR3, the full variable domain is ETGVTQSPTHLIKTRGQQVTLRCSSQSGHNTVSWYQQALGQGPQFIFQYYREEENGRGNFPPRFSGLQFPNYSSELNVNALELDDSALYLCASSLDRAVTEAFFGQGTRLTVV.

The CDR3 loop reads CASKSDRGYNSPLHF. The CDR3 DNA reads TGTGCCAGCAAGTCGGACAGGGGATATAATTCACCCCTCCACTTT. The V call is TRBV2, the J call TRBJ1-6; 9 bases fit TRBD1. J lost 4 bases, V lost 7 bases, and 5 bases had no gene match. This CDR3 region has 15 residues. Germline V gene lookup returns CDR1 SNHLY and CDR2 FYNNEI.

The sample holds one count of this clone. The CDR3 loop reads CASRKTTGGVTEAFF. Here the CDR3 DNA reads TGCGCCAGCAGAAAAACCACAGGGGGTGTCACTGAAGCTTTCTTT. J is TRBJ1-1 and V is TRBV5-1; 8 bases are a match to TRBD1. The CDR3 loop spans 15 amino acids. With 5 bases clipped from V and 4 bases from J, the junction kept 10 bases outside the gene matches. Germline CDR1 and CDR2: SGHRS and YFSETQ.

The V and J genes are TRBV6-5 and TRBJ1-5, with D unresolved. The CDR3 has 12 residues. The germline V gene encodes CDR1 MNHEY and CDR2 SVGAGI. Trimming took 5 bases from V and 6 from J, leaving 8 bases between them. The CDR3 nucleotides read TGTGCCAGCAGTCAACGGGGTCAGCCCCAGCATTTT. Translation: CASSQRGQPQHF.

This chain joins TRBV5-6 and TRBJ2-7; TRBD1 agrees at 8 bases. The V segment lost 1 base and the J segment 1 base; nucleotides outside the gene matches: 7. Germline V gene data show CDR1 as SGHDT and CDR2 as YYEEEE. CDR3 length: 16 residues. The CDR3 nucleotides are TGTGCCAGCAGCTTGTTCGCCCAGGGGGCTTCCTACGAGCAGTACTTC. It specifies CASSLFAQGASYEQYF. The variable domain in full, completed from reference TRBV5-6 and TRBJ2-7, reads DAGVTQSPTHLIKTRGQQVTLRCSPKSGHDTVSWYQQALGQGPQFIFQYYEEEERQRGNFPDRFSGHQFPNYSSELNVNALLLGDSALYLCASSLFAQGASYEQYFGPGTRLTVT.